The entry that follows covers one T cell receptor (beta chain) sequence. The antigen is not known. Primers included in the PCR were 60 Vbeta and 13 Jbeta primers. Per the original methods: Approximately 78 million unique TCR beta chains, some 9.9 million of them shared, were counted by a later analysis. The table came from immunoSEQ multiplex PCR; TCRdb's copy has only in-frame clones and leaves some out. V and J calls and clone size are as listed in that table; D and trimming were resolved from the DNA. The table has about 150,000 clones, 60% to 80% seen once; the top ten hold around 6.7%. This sample is part of a study of cytomegalovirus exposure and HLA in healthy donors. Study information: Among 398 genotyped donors, roughly 80% fell in the Caucasian-associated ancestry cluster. Study outcomes and limitations: Later on, a genetic analysis was performed. It linked a missense variant in DCLRE1C with V- and J-gene trimming of TCR beta. Links to common viral pathogens appeared, in a later analysis, for several of the most significant clusters.

J lost 7 bases, V lost 5 bases, and 9 bases had no gene match. This CDR3 region has 15 residues. CDR1 and CDR2 from the germline V gene are SGHVS and FNYEAQ. The TCR sequence derives from a woman between 40 and 50 years old in good health and CMV-seropositive. V is TRBV7-6 and J is TRBJ2-1; 9 bases are shared with TRBD1. The source material was PBMCs. As DNA, the CDR3 is TGTGCCAGCAGCCCCTGGACAGGGGTGGTGAATGAGCAGTTCTTC. Translation gives CASSPWTGVVNEQFF.